The 15 T cell receptor beta chains given below trace back to one sample, sequenced in a study of blood T cell repertoires in COVID-19. Some clones are missing from TCRdb's copy, which holds only in-frame ones; the method was immunoSEQ multiplex PCR. Counted here are 88,000 or so clones, more than 85% occurring once; the ten biggest clones make up around 1%. Sequencing was performed on PBMCs or T cells enriched from blood (not recorded which). These receptors originate from a woman aged 50 to 65 with acute COVID-19.

The chain carries TRBV7-2 and TRBJ2-7; 10 bases line up with TRBD2. The CDR3 covers 14 residues. J lost 7 bases, V lost 4 bases, and 7 bases had no gene match. Germline V gene sequence: CDR1 SGHTA, CDR2 FQGNSA. The CDR3 DNA reads as TGTGCCAGCAGCTATGGACTAGCGGTATGGGAGCAGTACTTC. As protein: CASSYGLAVWEQYF.

This sequence joins TRBV9 and TRBJ2-3; tentatively, D is TRBD2 (6 bases). V was cut by 2 bases and J by 3 bases, with 7 bases left in between. The length of the CDR3 is 13 residues. The germline gives CDR1 SGDLS, CDR2 YYNGEE. The CDR3 nucleotides are TGTGCCAGCAGCGTTGGAGGGACAGATACGCAGTATTTT. It translates to CASSVGGTDTQYF.

The chain employs TRBV30 and TRBJ2-2, with 7 bases that match TRBD1. V was pared by 2 bases and J by 6 bases, with 9 bases of the junction left unmatched. CDR1 is GTSNPN and CDR2 is SVGIG in the germline V gene (reference sequence). The CDR3 loop spans 15 amino acids. The CDR3 loop is CAWSSATGLSGELFF. The CDR3 DNA is TGTGCCTGGAGTTCAGCGACAGGGCTTTCCGGGGAGCTGTTTTTT. Complete variable domain (other parts from reference TRBV30 and TRBJ2-2): SQTIHQWPATLVQPVGSPLSLECTVEGTSNPNLYWYRQAAGRGLQLLFYSVGIGQISSEVPQNLSASRPQDRQFILSSKKLLLSDSGFYLCAWSSATGLSGELFFGEGSRLTVL.

The chain uses TRBV30 and TRBJ2-5, with 11 bases that match TRBD2. This CDR3 is 15 amino acids long. The J segment lost 0 bases and the V segment lost 1 base, leaving 1 base of the junction unmatched. The germline V gene has CDR1 GTSNPN and CDR2 SVGIG (reference sequence). DNA for the CDR3: TGTGCCTGGAGTGGACTAGCGGGGAACCAAGAGACCCAGTACTTC. This gives the protein CAWSGLAGNQETQYF.

V is TRBV5-1 and J is TRBJ2-1; the match to TRBD2 covers 8 bases. This CDR3 is 16 amino acids long. Per the germline V gene, CDR1 is SGHRS and CDR2 is YFSETQ. The V and J ends lost 0 bases and 4 bases, in that order; junction bases with no gene match: 6. The CDR3 DNA reads as TGCGCCAGCAGCTTGGCCGGGGCTAGCGGGTACAATGAGCAGTTCTTC. This translates into CASSLAGASGYNEQFF. Drawing the rest from reference TRBV5-1 and TRBJ2-1, the complete variable domain is KAGVTQTPRYLIKTRGQQVTLSCSPISGHRSVSWYQQTPGQGLQFLFEYFSETQRNKGNFPGRFSGRQFSNSRSEMNVSTLELGDSALYLCASSLAGASGYNEQFFGPGTRLTVL.

Notes on this clone: One end of the junction is discordant with germline, which a read error may explain. J is TRBJ1-5 and V is TRBV2; D remains unclear. CDR3 length: 13 amino acids. Germline-derived CDR1 and CDR2 are SNHLY and FYNNEI. CDR3 in DNA: TGTGCCAGCAGCGAAGACACAAATCAGCCCCAGCATTTT. Translation gives CASSEDTNQPQHF.

J is TRBJ2-7 and V is TRBV7-2; no clear D. V lost 1 base, J lost 12 bases, and 10 bases lay in between. The CDR3 totals 11 residues. Germline V gives CDR1 SGHTA, CDR2 FQGNSA. The CDR3 here is CASSLVSSLYF. The CDR3 coding sequence is TGTGCCAGCAGCTTAGTTAGTAGCCTGTACTTC.

The CDR3 spells CASPLETQYF. The DNA for the CDR3 is TGCGCCAGCCCCCTTGAGACCCAGTACTTC. The chain recombines TRBV10-1 with TRBJ2-5; D call uncertain. This CDR3 spans 10 amino acids. The germline gives CDR1 WNHNN, CDR2 SYGVQD (reference sequence). The ends were cut back, 8 bases at V and 5 bases at J, with 6 bases in the middle.

The gene calls are TRBV5-8 and TRBJ2-3; D remains ambiguous. The ends were cut back, 1 base at V and 4 bases at J, with 16 bases in the middle. The length of the CDR3 is 16 residues. The germline CDR1 and CDR2 sequences are SGHTS and YDEGEE. The CDR3 DNA reads as TGTGCCAGCAGCTTGTCGGAGCGCTACTCGGCAGATACGCAGTATTTT. It codes for CASSLSERYSADTQYF.

The chain links TRBV7-9 to TRBJ2-7, with 9 bases matching TRBD2. This CDR3 spans 16 amino acids. Losses at the gene ends were 1 base for V and 2 bases for J; bases not matched to a gene: 6. Germline V lookup: CDR1 SEHNR, CDR2 FQNEAQ (reference sequence). The CDR3 protein is CASSLVRLAGPYEQYF. In DNA form, the CDR3 reads TGTGCCAGCAGCTTAGTTCGGCTAGCGGGGCCCTACGAGCAGTACTTC.

V and J are TRBV2 and TRBJ2-3, with 8 bases fitting TRBD2. This CDR3 region has 14 residues. Germline V CDR1 and CDR2: SNHLY, FYNNEI. V dropped 6 bases and J dropped 3; count of bases not matched to a gene: 5. In nucleotides, the CDR3 is TGTGCCAGCAGGATACTAGCGGTTACAGATACGCAGTATTTT. Residues: CASRILAVTDTQYF.

The rearrangement links TRBV14 to TRBJ1-2; a weak D match, TRBD1 (5 bases). The CDR3 sequence is 16 residues long. CDR1 is SGHDN, CDR2 FVKESK, per germline. Trimming took off 0 bases at V and 5 bases at J, with 16 bases between the two ends. The CDR3 sequence: CASSQEPWGEAYGYTF. In DNA, the CDR3 is TGTGCCAGCAGCCAAGAGCCTTGGGGCGAGGCGTATGGCTACACCTTC.

CDR3 in amino acids: CASMGLNNSPLHF. CDR3 bases: TGTGCCAGCATGGGACTGAATAATTCACCCCTCCACTTT. This sequence joins TRBV6-5 and TRBJ1-6; D is perhaps TRBD1 (5 bases). The germline V gene has CDR1 MNHEY and CDR2 SVGAGI. The CDR3 is made up of 13 amino acids. V lost 7 bases and J 5 bases, leaving 9 bases between the germline ends.

The J gene is TRBJ1-1, the V gene TRBV7-8; D is unresolved. Germline V gives CDR1 SGHVS, CDR2 FQNEAQ. This CDR3 spans 13 amino acids. Trimming cost V 5 bases and J 1 base, with 8 bases left between them. The CDR3 region is CASSRDSNTEAFF. CDR3 nucleotides: TGTGCCAGCAGCCGCGACTCGAACACTGAAGCTTTCTTT.

The chain is built from TRBV7-9 and TRBJ2-1; 9 bases align to TRBD2. The CDR3 covers 16 residues. Germline CDR1 is SEHNR and CDR2 is FQNEAQ (reference sequence). V shed 1 base and J 4 bases; nucleotides not matched to a gene: 5. The CDR3: CASSLVAGGIYNEQFF. For the CDR3, the DNA is TGTGCCAGCAGCTTAGTGGCGGGAGGGATATACAATGAGCAGTTCTTC.